One and the same sample provided the 10 T cell receptor beta chains below, sequenced in a study of cytomegalovirus exposure and HLA in healthy donors. The primer mix had 60 Vbeta and 13 Jbeta primers. Only in-frame clones appear in the TCRdb table, and some are missing; sequencing was by immunoSEQ multiplex PCR. The table has about 120,000 clones, 77% seen once; the top ten hold over 9.5%. Sequenced material: PBMCs. These TCRs come from a man between 40 and 49 years old in good health and CMV-seropositive.

The V and J genes are TRBV2 and TRBJ1-1; D gene uncertain. The V and J ends lost 6 bases and 7 bases respectively, with 6 bases between them. The CDR3 has 10 residues. CDR1 is SNHLY and CDR2 is FYNNEI in the germline V gene. The CDR3 loop is CASRYSEAFF. For the CDR3, the DNA is TGTGCCAGCAGGTACAGTGAAGCTTTCTTT.

Notes on this clone: The sample holds other DNA sequences that translate to the same CDR3. This chain uses TRBV7-8 with TRBJ2-5; perhaps TRBD1 as D (5 bases). The CDR3 extends over 14 amino acids. V lost 5 bases and J 5 bases, leaving 15 bases between the germline ends. Germline values: CDR1 SGHVS, CDR2 FQNEAQ. This CDR3 reads CASSLDRAGETQYF. As DNA, the CDR3 is TGTGCCAGCAGCCTGGACCGCGCAGGGGAGACCCAGTACTTC.

The chain links TRBV4-3 to TRBJ1-2; the D gene is possibly TRBD1 (6 bases). Germline CDR1 and CDR2: LGHNA and YSLEER. V gave up 0 bases and J gave up 7 bases, with 18 bases separating them. This CDR3 is 16 amino acids long. CDR3 region: CASSQDRSRGGGGYTF. The DNA for the CDR3 is TGCGCCAGCAGCCAAGATCGGTCAAGAGGGGGGGGTGGCTACACCTTC.

In its sample, this clone was seen once. The genes are TRBV19 and TRBJ2-7; TRBD1 is a possible D gene (6 bases). Germline CDR1 is LNHDA and CDR2 is SQIVND (reference sequence). Trimming removed 0 bases from V and 1 base from J, with 16 bases in between. This CDR3 comprises 17 residues. The CDR3 nucleotides are TGTGCCAGTAGTATAGAGCACGGCAGGGGAACGTCCTACGAGCAGTACTTC. Translated: CASSIEHGRGTSYEQYF.

The genes are TRBV11-2 and TRBJ2-1; D is ambiguous. This CDR3 comprises 11 residues. V lost 1 base to trimming and J lost 9 bases, with 4 bases between them. The germline V gene encodes CDR1 SGHAT and CDR2 FQNNGV. The CDR3 DNA reads as TGTGCCAGCAGCTTAGGCGCTGAGCAGTTCTTC. It is translated as CASSLGAEQFF. The variable domain in full, with the rest retrieved from reference TRBV11-2 and TRBJ2-1, is EAGVAQSPRYKIIEKRQSVAFWCNPISGHATLYWYQQILGQGPKLLIQFQNNGVVDDSQLPKDRFSAERLKGVDSTLKIQPAKLEDSAVYLCASSLGAEQFFGPGTRLTVL.

The chain uses TRBV11-3 and TRBJ2-7; 9 bases agree with TRBD1. V trimming: 3 bases; J trimming: 12 bases; junction bases outside the gene matches: 9. Germline loops: CDR1 SGHNT, CDR2 YENEEA. This CDR3 region has 13 residues. The CDR3 nucleotides read TGTGCCAGCAGCTTGACCGGGACAGGGAGACTGTACTTC. This translates into CASSLTGTGRLYF.

The chain combines TRBV11-3 with TRBJ2-2, with D tentatively TRBD2 (5 bases). The V and J ends lost 5 bases and 3 bases respectively, with 16 bases between them. The germline gives CDR1 SGHNT, CDR2 YENEEA. The CDR3 runs 16 residues. The CDR3 DNA is TGTGCCAGCAGCACGACGCGGACTGACTACACCGGGGAGCTGTTTTTT. Protein sequence: CASSTTRTDYTGELFF.

This clone showed up just a few times. The chain couples TRBV7-9 to TRBJ1-1, with a possible D match to TRBD1 (5 bases). The CDR3 loop spans 13 amino acids. V was shortened by 5 bases and J by 5 bases, with 12 bases between the two germline ends. From germline, CDR1 is SEHNR and CDR2 FQNEAQ (reference sequence). For the CDR3, the DNA is TGTGCCAGCAGCACCCAGGGTTATACTGAAGCTTTCTTT. This encodes CASSTQGYTEAFF.

This rearrangement joins TRBV4-1 to TRBJ2-7; 7 bases map to TRBD1. Germline CDR1 reads MGHRA; CDR2 reads YSYEKL. V was pared by 4 bases and J by 6 bases, with 9 bases of the junction left unmatched. This CDR3 has 14 amino acids. The CDR3: CASSLEGAGSEQYF. The DNA for the CDR3 is TGCGCCAGCAGCCTTGAGGGGGCCGGGTCCGAGCAGTACTTC.

The V call is TRBV10-3, the J call TRBJ1-2, with 8 nucleotides matching TRBD1. In germline, CDR1 is ENHRY, CDR2 SYGVKD. The CDR3 has 13 residues. V trimming: 4 bases; J trimming: 4 bases; junction bases outside the gene matches: 2. The CDR3 DNA reads as TGTGCCATCAGTGGGACAGGGACCTATGGCTACACCTTC. It yields the protein CAISGTGTYGYTF.